This is a list of T cell receptor beta chains from one sample in a study of Ad26.COV2.S vaccination and SARS-CoV-2 variants. Clones were read by immunoSEQ multiplex PCR, and TCRdb kept only the in-frame ones, dropping some. The sample lists about 350,000 clones, about 91% seen once, with roughly 3.9% in the top ten. Here the sequenced sample was peripheral blood, taken after recovery from COVID-19. The receptor set was obtained from a human donor who had recovered from COVID-19. CDR3s include the opening cysteine and the closing phenylalanine or tryptophan. A D gene is named only where the DNA matches it firmly. The size entry is marked missing in some rows and otherwise reads once, few, many or a size class.

cdr3_aa,cdr3_nt,cdr3_length,j_call,d_call,v_call,clone_size
CAITGQENYGYTF,TGTGCCATCACCGGACAGGAGAACTATGGCTACACCTTC,13,TRBJ1-2,TRBD1,TRBV10-3,few
CASSLGTGAYEQYF,TGTGCCAGCAGTTTGGGGACAGGGGCCTACGAGCAGTACTTC,14,TRBJ2-7,TRBD1,TRBV27,-
CASRPTGGRELFF,TGTGCCAGCAGGCCGACAGGGGGAAGGGAGCTGTTTTTT,13,TRBJ2-2,TRBD1,TRBV7-9,-
CASSQDEGNGYTF,TGCGCCAGCAGCCAAGATGAGGGTAATGGCTACACCTTC,13,TRBJ1-2,-,TRBV4-3,-
CASSLSRGPLSGNTIYF,TGTGCCAGCAGTTTATCCCGAGGTCCCCTCTCTGGAAACACCATATATTTT,17,TRBJ1-3,-,TRBV27,-
CSVLDRGDGYTF,TGCAGCGTTCTTGACAGGGGTGACGGCTACACCTTC,12,TRBJ1-2,TRBD1,TRBV29-1,once
CASSLMTAGGEQFF,TGTGCCAGCAGCTTAATGACAGCCGGGGGTGAGCAGTTCTTC,14,TRBJ2-1,-,TRBV7-8,-
CASSLAVGSQPQHF,TGTGCCAGCAGCTTAGCGGTAGGGTCTCAGCCCCAGCATTTT,14,TRBJ1-5,-,TRBV7-2,-
CANAGTGSRRIYEQYF,TGCGCCAATGCCGGGACAGGGAGTAGGAGGATCTACGAGCAGTACTTC,16,TRBJ2-7,TRBD1,TRBV23-1,-
CASSLRGLEAQYF,TGTGCCAGCAGTTTAAGAGGGTTAGAGGCCCAGTACTTC,13,TRBJ2-5,-,TRBV12-3/TRBV12-4,-
CASSYGEENQPQHF,TGTGCCAGCAGTTACGGGGAGGAAAATCAGCCCCAGCATTTT,14,TRBJ1-5,-,TRBV6-2/TRBV6-3,once
CASSPSRGFPEQFF,TGTGCTAGCAGCCCCTCCCGGGGTTTTCCTGAGCAGTTCTTC,14,TRBJ2-1,-,TRBV7-7,-
CASSVELAGLNEQFF,TGTGCCAGCAGCGTAGAACTAGCGGGGCTAAATGAGCAGTTCTTC,15,TRBJ2-1,TRBD2,TRBV9,-
CASSQDPPGTGPFEQYF,TGCGCCAGCAGCCAAGACCCGCCCGGGACAGGGCCGTTCGAGCAGTACTTC,17,TRBJ2-7,TRBD1,TRBV4-3,-
CASNQGANYNSPLHF,TGTGCCAGTAATCAGGGGGCGAACTATAATTCACCCCTCCACTTT,15,TRBJ1-6,TRBD1,TRBV19,-
CASSGQGGTEAFF,TGTGCCAGCAGTGGGCAGGGAGGGACTGAAGCTTTCTTT,13,TRBJ1-1,-,TRBV25-1,-
CASSSTGSQPQHF,TGTGCCAGCAGTTCCACGGGTAGCCAGCCCCAGCATTTT,13,TRBJ1-5,-,TRBV7-3,-
CASGKGTGELFF,TGTGCCAGCGGGAAGGGCACCGGGGAGCTGTTTTTT,12,TRBJ2-2,-,TRBV6-5,once
CASSYAGGNTEAFF,TGTGCCAGCAGTTACGCCGGGGGTAACACTGAAGCTTTCTTT,14,TRBJ1-1,-,TRBV6-5,-
CATSDSKINEQFF,TGTGCCACCAGTGATTCAAAAATAAATGAGCAGTTCTTC,13,TRBJ2-1,-,TRBV24-1,-
CASRNAGTGGTEAFF,TGTGCCAGCAGGAACGCCGGGACAGGGGGCACTGAAGCTTTCTTT,15,TRBJ1-1,TRBD1,TRBV6-5,-
CASSPPSRLTDTQYF,TGTGCCAGCTCACCACCGAGCCGGCTCACAGATACGCAGTATTTT,15,TRBJ2-3,-,TRBV18,-
CASSLGSGTNEKLFF,TGTGCCAGCAGCTTGGGGTCAGGAACGAATGAAAAACTGTTTTTT,15,TRBJ1-4,-,TRBV5-4,-
CASSLGNYGYTF,TGTGCCAGCAGTTTGGGGAACTATGGCTACACCTTC,12,TRBJ1-2,-,TRBV12-3/TRBV12-4,-
CASSETVTSEQYF,TGTGCCAGCAGTGAGACAGTCACGAGTGAGCAGTACTTC,13,TRBJ2-7,-,TRBV12-3/TRBV12-4,-
CASRFSYEQYF,TGTGCCAGCAGGTTCTCCTACGAGCAGTACTTC,11,TRBJ2-7,-,TRBV7-2,once
CASTVTDSLNTEAFF,TGTGCCAGCACTGTCACGGACAGCTTGAACACTGAAGCTTTCTTT,15,TRBJ1-1,-,TRBV6-5,once